This record looks at one T cell receptor beta chain sequence and its context. Its antigen is unknown. No qualities accompany the bases; no much larger clone lies one base away. Enrolling through a virtual design, the prospective study's participants ranged in age from roughly 18 to 95 years and lived across 24 United States geographic areas. Cohort assignment in the prospective study relied on participant-reported clinical history from a screening survey and a study questionnaire. Exposed participants had been in contact with someone with a PCR-confirmed or clinician-diagnosed COVID-19 case within 2 weeks of study entry. Each participant in the prospective study had whole blood, serum and a nasopharyngeal or oropharyngeal swab collected by mobile phlebotomists. Prospective study participants could optionally give additional blood draws and questionnaires over an approximately 2-month period. Before DNA extraction, blood samples from the prospective study were shipped at room temperature or frozen.

The entry originates in a study of blood T cell repertoires in COVID-19 (dated by TCRdb to the early 2020s). Background on the whole study: Collaborator samples came from the United States, Italy and Spain and covered acute and convalescent phases of COVID-19. The repertoires were released in a freely available public database intended as a resource for research on the immune response to SARS-CoV-2. Where available, HLA class I and class II types were obtained from metadata supplied by the sample provider rather than from assay-based typing. The prospective study material was composed of cDNA or gDNA derived from T cells, B-cell-depleted T cells, or PBMCs. The dataset comprised deeply sampled blood TCRbeta repertoires from subjects exposed to, actively infected with, or recovered from COVID-19. Samples were obtained from the ongoing ImmuneRACE study (first 160 participants) and from roughly 1,300 subjects provided by 6 global collaborators. Sample metadata almost always included a de-identified subject ID, COVID-19 status, age in years and sex.

TCRbeta CDR3 regions were amplified from genomic DNA using the immunoSEQ Assay, a bias-controlled multiplex PCR. In the paper's pipeline: The number of nucleated cells in each sample was estimated by amplification of reference gene primers within the assay. To quantify the absolute abundance of each unique TCRbeta CDR3 rearrangement, sequence reads were collapsed and filtered. For each sample, productive Simpson clonality was calculated as the square root of Simpson's diversity index over productive rearrangements. TCRdb's version of the immuneACCESS table is confined to in-frame rearrangements and falls short of the full clone set. An unresolved V gene accounts for under half of the shortfall where checked; the remainder is of unknown origin. From that table come the V and J calls and clone size; the DNA was used to work out D and trimming. Within this sample are over 350,000 clones, with 80% to 95% of them counted one time only. Roughly 0.9% of the sample is held by the ten biggest clonotypes.

CDR1 and CDR2, looked up from the germline V gene, are SGHTA and FQGTGA. Reading from cysteine to phenylalanine, the CDR3 counts 15 amino acids. Only the CDR3 portion is preserved as DNA: 45 bases, with reading frame beginning at the first base. V drops 1 base and J drops 1 base, leaving 10 bases in between. Overall study outcomes, separate from this receptor: The quantity of clinical and demographic metadata differed by source and by participant and was supplied without curation.

This TCR was recovered from a woman aged 40 to 50 who had been exposed to COVID-19. Sequenced input: PBMCs or T cells enriched from blood (not recorded which). Here the chain combines TRBV7-3 and TRBJ2-5, with the D segment identity uncertain. The CDR3 region has the sequence CASSLRGVSQETQYF. The nucleotide sequence is given as TGTGCCAGCAGCTTAAGAGGAGTATCCCAAGAGACCCAGTACTTC.